The following is a TCR beta chain sequence with its context. Profiled with immunoSEQ multiplex PCR; TCRdb holds only in-frame clones, not every one. The sample consists of around 20,000 clones, 89% of them appearing once. This CDR3 is 13 amino acids long. V was trimmed by 6 bases and J by 3 bases, leaving 11 bases between them. Germline lookup yields CDR1 MNHEY and CDR2 SVGAGI. This entry comes from a study of T cell changes during pregnancy in multiple sclerosis. The source material was CD8+ T cells from peripheral blood mononuclear cells, sampled in the second trimester of pregnancy. This TCR came from a female donor in good health, enrolled as a control in a pregnancy study. The V call is TRBV6-5, the J call TRBJ1-1; no firm D call. CDR3 sequence reads: CASSLPYDTEAFF. DNA for the CDR3: TGTGCCAGCAGCCTACCGTACGACACTGAAGCTTTCTTT.